The 21 T cell receptor beta chains given below trace back to one sample, sequenced in a study of T cells in women clearing cervical HPV infection. The protocol was immunoSEQ multiplex PCR, while the TCRdb copy is restricted to in-frame clones and leaves out a portion. The repertoire table contains about 41,000 clones. The sample was blood buffy coat. These receptors all stem from a woman between 18 and 69 years old with a cervical HPV16 infection that either progressed to CIN3+ or cleared (not recorded which).

As to this clone: The read stops 3 residues short of the end of the CDR3; the missing end is completed from the germline J gene. The chain links TRBV19 to TRBJ2-2; D possibly corresponds to TRBD2 (5 bases). The germline V gene has CDR1 LNHDA and CDR2 SQIVND (reference sequence). The germline V and J ends were trimmed by 3 bases and 4 bases, with 12 bases remaining between them. This CDR3 comprises 15 residues. The CDR3 DNA, read in part, is TGTGCCAGTAGTATTTCGGGGTTCAGCACCGGGGAG. It yields the protein CASSISGFSTGE. The complete CDR3 reads CASSISGFSTGELFF.

Notes on this clone: The CDR3 goes on 3 residues after the read ends, and that part is filled in from the germline J gene. The V and J genes are TRBV20-1 and TRBJ2-1; possible D gene TRBD2, 6 bases. This CDR3 region has 15 residues. CDR1 is DFQATT, CDR2 SNEGSKA, per germline (reference sequence). V was clipped by 3 bases and J by 4 bases, with 16 bases between them. CDR3 loop: CSASTGTRLYNEQFF. The DNA read from the CDR3 is TGCAGTGCTAGTACCGGGACTCGACTTTACAATGAG.

Notes on this clone: The read halts 3 residues ahead of the CDR3 end, with the missing end drawn from the germline J gene. The chain carries TRBV7-9 and TRBJ1-5; no firm D call. This CDR3 is 14 amino acids long. The germline V and J ends were trimmed by 6 bases and 2 bases, with 11 bases remaining between them. Germline V gives CDR1 SEHNR, CDR2 FQNEAQ (reference sequence). The CDR3 protein is CASSQEGRNQPQHF. Partial CDR3 DNA: TGTGCCAGCAGTCAGGAAGGGCGCAATCAGCCC.

With respect to this clone: The read ends 3 residues shy of where the CDR3 ends; the end is completed using the germline J gene. The chain has TRBV23-1 and TRBJ2-2; 7 bases match TRBD1. TRBV23-1 counts as an open reading frame of uncertain function. J lost 3 bases, V lost 7 bases, and 8 bases had no gene match. This CDR3 is 15 amino acids long. CDR3 DNA, as far as it was read: TGCGCCAGCACCATTAGACAGGGCTACACCGGGGAG. Protein product: CASTIRQGYTGE. The whole CDR3 protein is CASTIRQGYTGELFF.

Points on this clone: Read sequence stops 3 residues before the CDR3 end, and the germline J gene provides the missing end. The chain couples TRBV5-1 to TRBJ2-3; 8 bases match TRBD2. Germline V gives CDR1 SGHRS, CDR2 YFSETQ. CDR3 size: 16 residues. The part of the CDR3 DNA that was read is TGCGCCAGCAGCTTGGGGCAAGCGGGGGATTTGGGAACG. This translates into CASSLGQAGDLGT. The full CDR3 is CASSLGQAGDLGTQYF.

With respect to this clone: The read gets to within 3 residues of the CDR3 end, and the germline J gene fills in the rest. The chain is built from TRBV20-1 and TRBJ2-2; 9 bases map to TRBD1. Germline CDR1 and CDR2: DFQATT and SNEGSKA (reference sequence). Losses at the gene ends were 3 bases for V and 5 bases for J; bases not matched to a gene: 1. This CDR3 comprises 13 residues. The CDR3 sequence is CSARGTGTGELFF. CDR3 bases read: TGCAGTGCTAGGGGGACAGGGACCGGGGAG.

With regard to this clone: The read comes to an end 3 residues before the CDR3 does, leaving the germline J gene to fill in the end. The V and J genes are TRBV7-2 and TRBJ2-7; a weak D match, TRBD1 (5 bases). The CDR3 totals 13 residues. CDR1 is SGHTA and CDR2 is FQGNSA in the germline V gene. V was clipped by 5 bases and J by 4 bases, with 12 bases between them. CDR3 amino acids: CASSQPGPYEQYF. Incomplete CDR3 DNA: TGTGCCAGCAGCCAGCCAGGGCCTTACGAG.

Comment on this clone: The read gets to within 3 residues of the CDR3 end, and the germline J gene fills in the rest. The chain carries TRBV7-8 and TRBJ2-1, with TRBD2 identical over 10 bases. In germline, CDR1 is SGHVS, CDR2 FQNEAQ. V trimming: 4 bases; J trimming: 8 bases; junction bases outside the gene matches: 17. The CDR3 totals 18 residues. CDR3 region: CASSSLHGLAGATDEQFF. Partial CDR3 DNA: TGTGCCAGCAGCTCTTTGCATGGGCTAGCGGGGGCCACGGATGAG.

Turning to this clone: Sequencing ends 3 residues short of the CDR3 end; the germline J gene provides the rest. The chain couples TRBV28 to TRBJ2-7; 7 nucleotides line up with TRBD2. The CDR3 runs to 14 residues. Germline V CDR1 and CDR2: MDHEN, SYDVKM. The V and J ends lost 3 bases and 2 bases, in that order; junction bases with no gene match: 4. CDR3 amino acids: CASSFGGSPYEQYF. Incomplete CDR3 DNA: TGTGCCAGCAGTTTTGGCGGGAGTCCCTACGAG.

The CDR3 region is CASSLAGGQETQYF. Partial CDR3 DNA: TGCGCCAGCAGCTTAGCGGGGGGGCAAGAGACC. The chain has TRBV5-1 and TRBJ2-5; TRBD2 matches at 10 bases. The CDR3 is cut off 3 residues early in the read; its end comes from the germline J gene. V shed 2 bases and J 2 bases; nucleotides not matched to a gene: 0. The CDR3 extends over 14 amino acids. Germline V lookup: CDR1 SGHRS, CDR2 YFSETQ.

As to this clone: The CDR3 end is not reached by the read, which stops 3 residues before it; the germline J gene fills it in. J is TRBJ2-4 and V is TRBV19; D possibly matches TRBD1 or TRBD2 (5 bases each). CDR1 and CDR2 (germline): LNHDA, SQIVND (reference sequence). This CDR3 is 12 amino acids long. The sequenced part of the CDR3 DNA is TGTGCCAGTAGTCCGAGGGGTCAAATT. Its translation: CASSPRGQI. The entire CDR3 protein is CASSPRGQIQYF.

Note on this clone: Read data end 3 residues before the CDR3 end; the end is taken from the germline J gene. V and J are TRBV5-6 and TRBJ1-2; D not resolved. This CDR3 spans 14 amino acids. CDR1 and CDR2 from the germline V gene are SGHDT and YYEEEE. The CDR3 sequence is CASSLAGLQIGYTF. CDR3 DNA (partial): TGTGCCAGCAGCTTGGCCGGCTTACAGATAGGC.

Turning to this clone: The read comes to an end 3 residues before the CDR3 does, leaving the germline J gene to fill in the end. J is TRBJ2-5 and V is TRBV5-1; 12 nucleotides agree with TRBD2. J lost 5 bases, V lost 3 bases, and 5 bases had no gene match. Germline V gene sequence: CDR1 SGHRS, CDR2 YFSETQ. This CDR3 region has 15 residues. The sequenced part of the CDR3 DNA is TGCGCCAGCAGCTCCCGGACTAGCGGGGTGGAGACC. This translates into CASSSRTSGVET. Given in full, the CDR3 is CASSSRTSGVETQYF.

On this clone: The read ends 3 residues before the CDR3 terminus; that terminus is restored from the germline J gene. V usage is TRBV19 and J usage is TRBJ2-2; 7 positions match TRBD1. There are 15 residues in the CDR3. V shed 3 bases, J shed 7 bases, and the junction held 8 bases outside the gene matches. Germline CDR1 and CDR2: LNHDA and SQIVND (reference sequence). CDR3 bases read: TGTGCCAGTAGTATTAACAGGGGCCGAGACGGGGAG. Translating gives CASSINRGRDGE. The whole CDR3 region reads CASSINRGRDGELFF.

On this clone itself: The read is 3 residues too short to cover the CDR3 end, so that end is filled in from the germline J gene. The rearrangement joins TRBV19 to TRBJ1-3, with D hard to call. CDR3 length equals 14 residues. Germline CDR1 LNHDA, CDR2 SQIVND (reference sequence). With 3 bases removed from V and 1 base from J, the gap between germline ends came to 7 bases. Incomplete CDR3 DNA: TGTGCCAGTAGTATCGTAGCATCTGGAAACACC. Amino acids: CASSIVASGNT. The full CDR3 is CASSIVASGNTIYF.

A remark on this clone: Read data end 3 residues before the CDR3 end; the end is taken from the germline J gene. The chain recombines TRBV2 with TRBJ1-6; D unclear. CDR1 is SNHLY, CDR2 FYNNEI, per germline. V lost 5 bases, J lost 2 bases, and 13 bases lay in between. The CDR3 runs to 16 residues. The CDR3 protein is CASSTIAGPYNSPLHF. Partial CDR3 DNA: TGTGCCAGCAGTACGATAGCCGGCCCCTATAATTCACCC.

Worth noting for this clone: The read ends 3 residues before the CDR3 terminus; that terminus is restored from the germline J gene. The V and J genes are TRBV7-8 and TRBJ1-1, with D hard to call. V was pared by 5 bases and J by 4 bases, with 11 bases between. The CDR3 runs to 13 residues. From germline, CDR1 is SGHVS and CDR2 FQNEAQ. CDR3 DNA (partial): TGTGCCAGCAGCCGCCCGGAGGGCACTGAA. Translation gives CASSRPEGTE. The entire CDR3 sequence reads CASSRPEGTEAFF.

Comments on this clone: Read sequence stops 3 residues before the CDR3 end, and the germline J gene provides the missing end. This chain uses TRBV20-1 with TRBJ2-1; D remains unclear. The CDR3 sequence is 15 residues long. The V end was cut by 3 bases, the J end by 4 bases, with 16 bases between. Germline V CDR1 and CDR2: DFQATT, SNEGSKA (reference sequence). CDR3 residues: CSASGQRPPYNEQFF. The covered CDR3 bases are TGCAGTGCTAGTGGTCAGCGCCCACCGTACAATGAG.

Points on this clone: The read ends 3 residues shy of where the CDR3 ends; the end is completed using the germline J gene. The V gene is TRBV14, the J gene TRBJ1-1; weak D call: TRBD1 (6 bases). Trimming left V 3 bases short and J 0 bases short, with 14 bases between. Germline V gene sequence: CDR1 SGHDN, CDR2 FVKESK. The CDR3 is made up of 16 amino acids. The CDR3 bases that were read are TGTGCCAGCAGCCAGGTTGTTGGGACAATGAACACTGAA. This translates into CASSQVVGTMNTE. In full, the CDR3 is CASSQVVGTMNTEAFF.

A word on this clone: The read ends 3 residues shy of where the CDR3 ends; the end is completed using the germline J gene. The chain is built from TRBV5-4 and TRBJ2-1; 7 bases are a match to TRBD2. CDR3 size: 13 residues. CDR1 and CDR2 (germline): SGHNT, YYREEE (reference sequence). Unmatched junction bases numbered 4, after V lost 5 bases and J lost 5 bases. Partial CDR3 DNA: TGTGCCAGCAGGTCTAGCGGTAACAATGAG. It yields the protein CASRSSGNNE. The entire CDR3 protein reads CASRSSGNNEQFF.

The CDR3 bases that were read are TGTGCCAGCAGCCCAGGACAGGGTCGGTCACCC. This codes for CASSPGQGRSP. In full, the CDR3 is CASSPGQGRSPLHF. The V gene is TRBV7-6, the J gene TRBJ1-6; 8 positions agree with TRBD1. The read comes to an end 3 residues before the CDR3 does, leaving the germline J gene to fill in the end. J lost 10 bases, V lost 5 bases, and 7 bases had no gene match. The germline gives CDR1 SGHVS, CDR2 FNYEAQ. The CDR3 totals 14 residues.